This record looks at one T cell receptor (beta chain) sequence and its context. This clonotype has only a few counts. Its antigen is still unknown. No much larger clonotype is one base removed from it; base qualities were not supplied. This specimen's time point label, interpreted: persistent/refractory GD, antithyroid drugs over 5 years with positive TRAb. RNA was extracted from PBMCs in TRIzol for both TCR sequencing and RNA sequencing. The diagnosis of Graves' disease followed American Thyroid Association guidelines. Patients were recruited from an endocrinology department in Xi'an, China. From each patient, approximately 10 milliliters of peripheral blood was collected into an EDTA anticoagulant tube. PBMCs were isolated by Ficoll Paque Plus density gradient separation without further T cell sorting. An Agilent 2100 Bioanalyzer and agarose gel were used to check RNA quality, and a NanoDrop 2000 was used to measure RNA concentration.

The library was made by multiplex PCR. Instrument used: Illumina HiSeq 4000. To build TCR beta libraries, CDR3 regions were amplified by Arm-PCR using iRepertoire HTBI primers. Before sequencing, the PCR products went through gel purification. On the authors' methods: A total of roughly 67 TRBV and some 15 TRBJ segments were identified across samples and were used for gene usage analysis of CDR3 amino acid clonotypes. COPE and FqMerger were used to merge filtered high-quality paired reads into contigs. Contigs were aligned with BLAST to IMGT TRBV, TRBD and TRBJ reference genes, and CDR3 was defined per IMGT. Clonotypes above 0.1% frequency were classified as highly expanded clones. Shannon entropy was used to measure repertoire diversity, and the Gini coefficient was used to measure V-J evenness. A clonotype was considered public if more than one individual shared it. The public reads were run again by TCRdb, first through fastp at Q25 and then through MiXCR, and only productive beta chains were kept. Under each unique CDR3 protein, matching rows form one entry showing the most common genes and DNA. What appears here as the V and J calls and clone size reflects TCRdb's work, not the paper's. This sample holds roughly 400,000 distinct CDR3 sequences; less than 25% were observed only once. The top ten constitute less than 25% of the sample.

The data derive from a study of regulatory T cells in long-lasting Graves disease (dated by TCRdb to the early 2020s). About the investigation overall: To count as having persistent Graves' disease, a patient had to have received antithyroid drug treatment for over 5 years with TSH receptor autoantibodies remaining persistently positive. The study was registered as a clinical trial and conducted in China. Persistent Graves' disease patients in the clinical cohort had taken antithyroid drugs for 9 to 11 years on average. A total of roughly 35 samples underwent TCR sequencing: about 13 from persistent and roughly 20 from newly diagnosed Graves' disease patients. Patients with persistent Graves' disease were compared with patients with newly diagnosed Graves' disease using TCR sequencing and RNA sequencing of peripheral blood.

Beyond this particular receptor, the publication reports: Persistent patients shared more public clonotypes among themselves (roughly 2,700) than newly diagnosed patients did (about 1,000). Preferential use of TRBV28, TRBJ1-2 and TRBJ2-5 was observed in persistent disease, whereas TRBV20-1 and TRBJ2-1 were favored in newly diagnosed disease. The authors acknowledged the small sample size as a limitation that may reduce accuracy. Sequencing and analysis were limited to the TCR beta chain. The study examined only peripheral blood because the primary lesion, thyroid tissue, could not be accessed. Lower TCR Shannon entropy and fewer highly expanded clones were observed in persistent Graves' disease patients than in newly diagnosed patients, which suggested clonal expansion.

The V and J ends are trimmed by 7 bases and 17 bases, leaving 15 bases between them. From the cysteine up to the phenylalanine, the CDR3 has a length of 11 residues. Only the CDR3 portion is preserved as DNA: 33 bases, with reading frame beginning at the first base. Based on the germline V gene, the CDR1 and CDR2 sequences are SGHTA and FQGTGA. Here the sequenced sample was peripheral blood mononuclear cells (PBMCs), taken when the disease was refractory, from a patient treated with antithyroid drugs. The chain is assembled from TRBV7-3 and TRBJ1-6, with no reliable assignment of the D segment. The source is a female donor with Graves disease. The DNA is as follows: TGTGCCAGCAACCCCATCCGGAGGATCCACTTT. Translation gives CASNPIRRIHF.